The 8 T cell receptor beta chains below all came from one sample that was sequenced in a study of blood T cell repertoires in COVID-19. The protocol was immunoSEQ multiplex PCR, while the TCRdb copy is restricted to in-frame clones and leaves out a portion. The sample has about 480,000 clones, roughly 90% seen once; the top ten hold approximately 2%. Sequenced: PBMCs or T cells enriched from blood (not recorded which). These receptors were taken from a woman between 35 and 50 years old who had recovered from COVID-19.

The chain has TRBV4-1 and TRBJ1-3; D call uncertain. Deletions cut 1 base from V and 4 bases from J, with 17 bases between. CDR1 MGHRA and CDR2 YSYEKL come from the germline V gene. The CDR3 is made up of 17 amino acids. The CDR3 sequence is CASSQGFPRGRGNTIYF. CDR3 bases: TGCGCCAGCAGCCAAGGGTTCCCCCGTGGCCGAGGAAACACCATATATTTT.

The V and J genes are TRBV4-3 and TRBJ1-2; D may be TRBD1 (6 bases). V was pared by 2 bases and J by 4 bases, with 11 bases between. CDR1 is LGHNA, CDR2 YSLEER, per germline. The CDR3 has 14 residues. Here the CDR3 reads CASSQQGFGYGYTF. As DNA, the CDR3 is TGCGCCAGCAGCCAACAGGGGTTTGGCTATGGCTACACCTTC.

V usage is TRBV18 and J usage is TRBJ2-1, with 12 bases that match TRBD2. The J segment lost 2 bases and the V segment lost 3 bases, leaving 8 bases of the junction unmatched. Germline lookup yields CDR1 KGHSH and CDR2 LQKENI. The CDR3 has 18 residues. In DNA, the CDR3 is TGTGCCAGCTCACCCGGGGGGCGACTAGCGGGGGCCTACAATGAGCAGTTCTTC. Translated: CASSPGGRLAGAYNEQFF.

This chain connects TRBV6-2 or TRBV6-3 to TRBJ1-5, with D perhaps TRBD1 (6 bases). Germline V gene sequence: CDR1 MNHEY, CDR2 SVGEGT. Deletions cut 4 bases from V and 7 bases from J, with 11 bases between. The CDR3 runs 13 residues. The CDR3 loop reads CASSSTGFQPQHF. The CDR3 coding sequence is TGTGCCAGCAGTTCCACAGGGTTCCAGCCCCAGCATTTT.

This chain connects TRBV5-4 to TRBJ2-7; 9 positions match TRBD1. The junction had 10 bases not matched to a gene; V was cut back by 2 bases and J by 4 bases. CDR3 size: 16 residues. Germline lookup yields CDR1 SGHNT and CDR2 YYREEE (reference sequence). CDR3 bases: TGTGCCAGCAGCTTTTCAAGTTCCGGGACAGGGTACGAGCAGTACTTC. This translates into CASSFSSSGTGYEQYF.

The CDR3 region is CASSNSPDRAINYGYTF. The CDR3 DNA follows: TGTGCCAGCAGCAACTCTCCGGACAGGGCGATAAACTATGGCTACACCTTC. The genes are TRBV9 and TRBJ1-2; 8 positions match TRBD1. V lost 4 bases, J lost 2 bases, and 13 bases stayed unmatched. The germline V gene has CDR1 SGDLS and CDR2 YYNGEE. The CDR3 sequence is 17 residues long.

The count of this clone is one. V usage is TRBV19 and J usage is TRBJ2-7, with TRBD2 identical over 8 bases. The J segment lost 2 bases and the V segment lost 1 base, leaving 16 bases of the junction unmatched. Germline loops: CDR1 LNHDA, CDR2 SQIVND (reference sequence). This CDR3 has 19 amino acids. The DNA for the CDR3 is TGTGCCAGTAGTATAGGTACAGCGGGAGCAGGCCCCACAACCTACGAGCAGTACTTC. Amino acid sequence: CASSIGTAGAGPTTYEQYF.

This sequence joins TRBV29-1 and TRBJ1-2, with a weak D call TRBD1 (5 bases). Germline V gives CDR1 SQVTM, CDR2 ANQGSEA. V was pared by 7 bases and J by 0 bases, with 12 bases between. The CDR3 is 13 amino acids. The chain's CDR3 is CSAPTATNYGYTF. The CDR3 DNA reads as TGCAGCGCCCCGACAGCGACTAACTATGGCTACACCTTC.